One and the same sample provided the 23 T cell receptor beta chains below, sequenced in a study of neurological immune-mediated disorders. TCRdb passed the 5' RACE reads through MiXCR, listing each CDR3 protein once. The data hold more than 50,000 distinct CDR3 sequences, with 7% to 9% observed a single time. The sample's time point: longitudinal time-point 3. The sample comprised PBMCs. These receptors were taken from a woman aged 35 to 49 in good health.

This clonotype was counted at least ten times. The chain carries TRBV10-3 and TRBJ1-2, with D tentatively TRBD1 (6 bases). In germline, CDR1 is ENHRY, CDR2 SYGVKD. CDR3 length equals 15 residues. With 3 bases removed from V and 5 bases from J, the gap between germline ends came to 16 bases. The CDR3 nucleotides are TGTGCCATCAGTGACGGATCCAGGGGCCCTTATGGCTACACCTTC. It specifies CAISDGSRGPYGYTF.

This clonotype has at least ten counts. One base away lies a much larger clone, so this may be a sequencing read error. The chain couples TRBV4-3 to TRBJ2-7; D is undetermined. Looked up from germline, CDR1 is LGHNA and CDR2 is YSLEER. The CDR3 runs 15 residues. In DNA, the CDR3 is TGCGCCAACAGCCAAGCCTACGCCCCTCGATACGAGCAGTACTTC. Translated: CANSQAYAPRYEQYF.

In its sample, this clonotype was seen a few times. The chain joins TRBV20-1 to TRBJ2-3, with D maybe TRBD1 (5 bases). Trimming removed 5 bases at V and 2 bases at J, with 8 bases between. The germline V gene encodes CDR1 DFQATT and CDR2 SNEGSKA (reference sequence). The CDR3 is 12 amino acids. CDR3 DNA: TGCAGTGCTCGACAGATCACAGATACGCAGTATTTT. Its translation: CSARQITDTQYF.

The chain employs TRBV7-2 and TRBJ2-7; the D gene is possibly TRBD2 (5 bases). The CDR3 has 14 amino acids. Germline CDR1 and CDR2: SGHTA and FQGNSA. Trimming pared 4 bases from V and 2 bases from J, leaving 12 bases between. The CDR3 sequence: CASSSGEGTYEQYF. CDR3 DNA: TGTGCCAGCAGCTCCGGAGAGGGAACCTACGAGCAGTACTTC. The full variable domain, completed using reference TRBV7-2 and TRBJ2-7, is GAGVSQSPSNKVTEKGKDVELRCDPISGHTALYWYRQSLGQGLEFLIYFQGNSAPDKSGLPSDRFSAERTGGSVSTLTIQRTQQEDSAVYLCASSSGEGTYEQYFGPGTRLTVT.

V is TRBV5-1 and J is TRBJ1-1; TRBD1 matches at 8 bases. Germline CDR1 is SGHRS and CDR2 is YFSETQ. The CDR3 length is 14 residues. V shed 4 bases, J shed 4 bases, and the junction held 6 bases outside the gene matches. The CDR3 sequence is CASSTQGAGTEAFF. CDR3 DNA: TGCGCCAGCAGCACCCAGGGGGCCGGCACTGAAGCTTTCTTT.

This clonotype occurred many times. V usage is TRBV20-1 and J usage is TRBJ2-7, with 10 bases matching TRBD2. V lost 3 bases to trimming and J lost 6 bases; unmatched junction nucleotides: 8. This CDR3 spans 14 amino acids. Germline-derived CDR1 and CDR2 are DFQATT and SNEGSKA (reference sequence). The CDR3 spells CSARALAGVGEQYF. For the CDR3, the DNA is TGCAGTGCTAGGGCGCTAGCGGGAGTGGGCGAGCAGTACTTC.

Points on this clonotype: One end of the junction is discordant with germline, which a read error may explain. The rearrangement uses TRBV9 and TRBJ2-7; no reliable D call. Germline assignment: CDR1 SGDLS and CDR2 YYNGEE. The CDR3 is made up of 13 amino acids. CDR3 in DNA: TGTGCCAGCAGCGTAGGGGCCTTGGGCGAGCGGTACTTC. Amino acid sequence: CASSVGALGERYF.

The table lists this clonotype with many counts. The chain couples TRBV5-1 to TRBJ2-3, with TRBD2 as a possible D gene (5 bases). Germline V gene lookup returns CDR1 SGHRS and CDR2 YFSETQ. Trimming took 4 bases from V and 0 from J, leaving 15 bases between them. This CDR3 has 16 residues. The CDR3 protein is CASSLRAHISTDTQYF. As DNA, the CDR3 is TGCGCCAGCAGCCTGCGGGCCCATATAAGCACAGATACGCAGTATTTT.

This clonotype was detected many times. The chain combines TRBV25-1 with TRBJ1-1; D gene unclear. The V end was cut by 6 bases, the J end by 0 bases, with 8 bases between. Per germline, CDR1 MGHDK and CDR2 SYGVNS. CDR3 length: 13 residues. This CDR3 reads CASRHSMNTEAFF. The CDR3 DNA reads TGTGCCAGCAGACACAGCATGAACACTGAAGCTTTCTTT.

This clonotype was counted ten times or more. The rearrangement joins TRBV5-1 to TRBJ2-2, with TRBD1 as a possible D gene (6 bases). Germline CDR1 and CDR2: SGHRS and YFSETQ. The CDR3 sequence is 15 residues long. V shed 5 bases and J shed 2 bases, with 13 bases lying between them. The DNA for the CDR3 is TGCGCCAGCAGGGCCGGGACACCAAACACCGGGGAGCTGTTTTTT. Protein product: CASRAGTPNTGELFF.

This clonotype appeared many times. The chain employs TRBV12-3 or TRBV12-4 and TRBJ2-5; TRBD1 is a possible D gene (5 bases). Trimming took off 7 bases at V and 1 base at J, with 10 bases between the two ends. The CDR3 runs 13 residues. The CDR3 spells CASTQTAQETQYF. The CDR3 bases are TGTGCCAGCACCCAGACAGCCCAAGAGACCCAGTACTTC.

This clonotype came up many times. CDR3 residues: CASSVGGQRNEKLFF. As DNA, the CDR3 is TGTGCCAGCAGCGTAGGGGGACAGAGAAATGAAAAACTGTTTTTT. The genes are TRBV9 and TRBJ1-4, with 7 bases lining up with TRBD1. Germline V gives CDR1 SGDLS, CDR2 YYNGEE. This CDR3 spans 15 amino acids. Trimming cost V 0 bases and J 5 bases; bases outside gene matches: 4.

This clonotype was recorded many times. CDR3 nucleotide sequence: TGTGCCAGCAGCGGCCGGGACAGGGGATCCAATGAGCAGTTCTTC. Protein sequence: CASSGRDRGSNEQFF. V is TRBV9 and J is TRBJ2-1; TRBD1 matches 10 bases. CDR3 size: 15 residues. Germline V gives CDR1 SGDLS, CDR2 YYNGEE. V lost 3 bases and J lost 6; bases outside the gene matches: 6.

This clonotype was seen once. V and J are TRBV14 and TRBJ1-1; D gene ambiguous. The CDR3 runs to 15 residues. Germline V gene data show CDR1 as SGHDN and CDR2 as FVKESK. V lost 4 bases to trimming and J lost 3 bases, with 15 bases between them. In DNA, the CDR3 is TGTGCCAGCAGCCCCACCGGGATTACGGACACTGAAGCTTTCTTT. This encodes CASSPTGITDTEAFF.

The CDR3 spells CASKAPGPIVNYGYTF. Here the CDR3 DNA reads TGTGCCAGCAAGGCGCCAGGACCTATAGTTAACTATGGCTACACCTTC. The chain employs TRBV2 and TRBJ1-2; no reliable D call. V lost 7 bases and J lost 1, with 19 bases in between. This CDR3 has 16 residues. The germline V gene has CDR1 SNHLY and CDR2 FYNNEI.

This clonotype was observed many times. V and J are TRBV5-5 and TRBJ2-1; 10 nucleotides align to TRBD2. V lost 3 bases to trimming and J lost 9 bases; unmatched junction nucleotides: 15. The CDR3 is 17 residues long. Per germline, CDR1 SGHKS and CDR2 YYEKEE (reference sequence). This chain's CDR3 is CASSSVADLAGVVEQFF. The CDR3, as DNA: TGTGCCAGCAGCTCTGTAGCTGACCTAGCGGGAGTTGTTGAGCAGTTCTTC.

The chain uses TRBV7-2 and TRBJ2-1; 12 bases line up with TRBD2. The J call may be mistaken, given a closer DNA end match to TRBJ2-7. The CDR3 contains 15 residues. Germline V gene data show CDR1 as SGHTA and CDR2 as FQGNSA. The CDR3 spells CASSPGLAGGDEQYF. CDR3 in DNA: TGTGCCAGCAGCCCCGGGCTAGCGGGGGGGGATGAGCAGTACTTC.

This clonotype was seen a few times. The chain joins TRBV5-1 to TRBJ1-2; D might be TRBD1 (5 bases). The CDR3 consists of 16 residues. The germline V gene has CDR1 SGHRS and CDR2 YFSETQ. Trimming shortened V by 0 bases and J by 6 bases, and 18 bases separated the two germline ends. The CDR3, as DNA: TGCGCCAGCAGCTTGGGGGATAGGGGAGGAGAAGATGGCTACACCTTC. This sequence encodes CASSLGDRGGEDGYTF.

This clonotype was seen repeatedly, ten times or more. The chain carries TRBV5-6 and TRBJ2-5, with D tentatively TRBD2 (5 bases). The germline V gene encodes CDR1 SGHDT and CDR2 YYEEEE. The CDR3 has 13 residues. V lost 4 bases, J lost 4 bases, and 11 bases lay in between. CDR3 in DNA: TGTGCCAGCAGCCTCCGGACTGGAGAGACCCAGTACTTC. Amino acid sequence: CASSLRTGETQYF. The variable domain in full, completed from reference TRBV5-6 and TRBJ2-5, reads DAGVTQSPTHLIKTRGQQVTLRCSPKSGHDTVSWYQQALGQGPQFIFQYYEEEERQRGNFPDRFSGHQFPNYSSELNVNALLLGDSALYLCASSLRTGETQYFGPGTRLLVL.

This clonotype was seen at least ten times. V usage is TRBV27 and J usage is TRBJ2-7; 10 bases map to TRBD2. The V and J ends lost 5 bases and 2 bases, in that order; junction bases with no gene match: 6. The CDR3 loop spans 15 amino acids. Germline CDR1 is MNHEY and CDR2 is SMNVEV (reference sequence). The CDR3: CASSPGLADTYEQYF. CDR3 DNA: TGTGCCAGCAGTCCTGGACTAGCGGATACCTACGAGCAGTACTTC.

The sample holds many counts of this clonotype. This sequence joins TRBV4-3 and TRBJ2-7, with TRBD1 matching 8 bases. CDR1 and CDR2 from the germline V gene are LGHNA and YSLEER. V shed 4 bases and J 2 bases; nucleotides not matched to a gene: 4. This CDR3 region has 14 residues. Here the CDR3 reads CASSPGTGAYEQYF. CDR3 nucleotides: TGCGCCAGCAGCCCCGGGACAGGAGCCTACGAGCAGTACTTC.

This clonotype was picked up many times. This chain links TRBV6-4 with TRBJ2-1; either TRBD1 or TRBD2 may supply D (5 bases each). V lost 0 bases and J 10 bases, leaving 7 bases between the germline ends. Germline V gene sequence: CDR1 MRHNA, CDR2 SNTAGT. The CDR3 contains 12 residues. This CDR3 reads CASSDSGTEQFF. The CDR3 DNA reads TGTGCCAGCAGTGACTCGGGGACCGAGCAGTTCTTC.

This clonotype was seen ten or more times. V gene TRBV12-3 or TRBV12-4 combines with J gene TRBJ2-3, with 7 positions matching TRBD2. CDR3 length equals 18 residues. After removal of 2 bases from V and 2 bases from J, the junction contained 13 bases not matched to a gene. CDR3 in DNA: TGTGCCAGCAGTTTATTTTTCCCCCCTAGCGGACACACAGATACGCAGTATTTT. It specifies CASSLFFPPSGHTDTQYF.